This TCR beta chain came from a study of metastatic and nonmetastatic thyroid tumors. Study background: Across peripheral blood and tumor or nodule tissue samples taken from malignant and benign thyroid patients, the repertoires were compared with one another.

TCRdb re-called clones via MiXCR from the PCR reads. The repertoire holds around 12,000 clones, 25% to 35% seen once, with 12% in the top ten. Study-wide results and caveats: Malignant tumors reportedly showed significantly higher TCR beta diversity than benign nodules in both blood and tumor.

The ends were cut back, 3 bases at V and 3 bases at J, with 12 bases in the middle. The CDR3 loop spans 14 amino acids. In germline, CDR1 is DFQATT, CDR2 SNEGSKA (reference sequence). Treatment of any kind had been given to no patient before thyroid surgery. As regards this clone: The antigen remains undetermined.

The TCR sequence derives from a female donor with papillary thyroid cancer or a benign thyroid nodule (not recorded which). Some clones in this sample may be carry-over from other donors' samples. The gene calls are TRBV20-1 and TRBJ1-3, with a weak D call TRBD1 (5 bases). Sample: tumor tissue. The CDR3: CSASNGGGGNTIYF. CDR3 DNA sequence: TGCAGTGCTAGTAACGGGGGAGGTGGAAACACCATATATTTT.